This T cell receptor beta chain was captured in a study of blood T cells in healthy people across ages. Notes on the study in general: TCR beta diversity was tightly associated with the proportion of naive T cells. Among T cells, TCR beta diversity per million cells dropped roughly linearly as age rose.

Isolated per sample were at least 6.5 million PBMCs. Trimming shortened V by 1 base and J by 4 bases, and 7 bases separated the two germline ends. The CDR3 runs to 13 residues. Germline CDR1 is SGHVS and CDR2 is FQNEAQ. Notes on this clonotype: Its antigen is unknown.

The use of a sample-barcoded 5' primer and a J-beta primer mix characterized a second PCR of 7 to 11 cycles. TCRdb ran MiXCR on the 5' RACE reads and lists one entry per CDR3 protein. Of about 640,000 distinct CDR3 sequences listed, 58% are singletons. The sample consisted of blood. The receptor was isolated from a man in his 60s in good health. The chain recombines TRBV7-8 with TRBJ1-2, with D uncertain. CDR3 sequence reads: CASSLERRYGYTF. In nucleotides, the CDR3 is TGTGCCAGCAGCTTAGAACGCCGCTATGGCTACACCTTC.